This record concerns one T cell receptor (beta chain) sequence. The antigen is undetermined. A multiplex PCR was run with 60 Vbeta primers and 13 Jbeta primers. The method was immunoSEQ multiplex PCR; TCRdb's version includes in-frame clones alone and lacks a portion of them. The repertoire holds 55,000 to 70,000 clones, with around 77% as singletons. Per germline, CDR1 LNHDA and CDR2 SQIVND (reference sequence). The length of the CDR3 is 13 residues. Trimming pared 8 bases from V and 0 bases from J, leaving 10 bases between. The data are from a study of cytomegalovirus exposure and HLA in healthy donors. Study-wide results and caveats: Later analysis suggested most CMV-associated TCR beta chains were HLA-restricted. V- and J-gene trimming of TCR beta was linked (in a later analysis) to a missense DCLRE1C variant.

The TCR was taken from a male donor in good health and CMV-seropositive. J is TRBJ1-1 and V is TRBV19; D is possibly TRBD1 (5 bases). The sample consisted of PBMCs. CDR3 DNA: TGTGCCAGTGGGGGGAACATGAACACTGAAGCTTTCTTT. Residues: CASGGNMNTEAFF.